This section outlines one T cell receptor beta chain sequence together with its context. Antigen specificity is unknown. The PCR used 60 Vbeta and 13 Jbeta primers. Generated by immunoSEQ multiplex PCR, the TCRdb table keeps only in-frame clones and is missing some. The table has about 150,000 clones, approximately 61% seen once; the top ten hold 1.5% to 2%. The record originates from a study of cytomegalovirus exposure and HLA in healthy donors. Turning to the study itself: HLA-typed donors were the source of roughly 85 million unique TCRs held in an early data release. Genotyping showed 81% of 398 donors falling in the Caucasian-associated ancestry cluster. Study conclusions and caveats: A link between a missense DCLRE1C variant and TCR beta V- and J-gene trimming emerged from a later analysis.

Trimming cost V 5 bases and J 1 base, with 15 bases left between them. Germline-derived CDR1 and CDR2 are SGHTA and FQGNSA. The CDR3 covers 16 residues. This donor's CMV serostatus went unrecorded. The rearrangement links TRBV7-2 to TRBJ2-4; tentatively, D is TRBD1 (5 bases). The sequence was obtained from a human donor in good health. Sequenced input: PBMCs. The CDR3 sequence: CASSLSFRVAKNIQYF. The CDR3 region has the DNA TGTGCCAGCAGCCTTAGCTTCAGGGTCGCCAAAAACATTCAGTACTTC.